These T cell receptor beta chains were read from a single sample in a study of Ad26.COV2.S vaccination and SARS-CoV-2 variants. Libraries were prepared by immunoSEQ multiplex PCR; TCRdb keeps only in-frame clonotypes and omits some of them. The table lists hundreds of thousands of clones, 80% to 95% of them singletons. Sequenced material: peripheral blood, taken in a trial of Ad26.COV2.S vaccine versus placebo. Every receptor here comes from a person aged 18-60 years who received the Ad26.COV2.S COVID-19 vaccine or a placebo. CDR3s include the opening cysteine and the closing phenylalanine or tryptophan. D genes are given only for firm matches. The size entry is marked missing in some rows and otherwise reads once, few, many or a size class.

NA	TRBV20-1	NA	TRBJ2-3	CSARVANTQYF	TGCAGTGCTAGAGTAGCGAATACGCAGTATTTT
NA	TRBV9	NA	TRBJ1-6	CASSGGYNSPLHF	TGTGCCAGCTCCGGAGGCTATAATTCACCCCTCCACTTT
NA	TRBV15	NA	TRBJ2-1	CATSRELGGLNNEQFF	TGTGCCACCAGCAGAGAACTAGGCGGGCTGAACAATGAGCAGTTCTTC
once	TRBV3-1/TRBV3-2	TRBD2	TRBJ2-1	CASSRRTSGSGEQFF	TGTGCCAGCAGCCGACGGACTAGCGGGAGTGGTGAGCAGTTCTTC
once	TRBV2	TRBD2	TRBJ2-3	CASIAPGRAFGGTDTQYF	TGTGCCAGCATTGCCCCCGGGAGGGCCTTTGGGGGCACAGATACGCAGTATTTT
NA	TRBV19	TRBD1	TRBJ1-1	CASRPPQGSAFF	TGTGCCAGTAGGCCGCCACAGGGGAGTGCTTTCTTT
NA	TRBV7-8	TRBD2	TRBJ2-3	CASSPRAGGPTDTQYF	TGTGCCAGCAGCCCCAGAGCGGGAGGACCCACAGATACGCAGTATTTT
once	TRBV10-3	TRBD2	TRBJ2-1	CAISDGGRASGHYNEQFF	TGTGCCATCAGTGACGGGGGTAGGGCTAGCGGACACTACAATGAGCAGTTCTTC
NA	TRBV19	TRBD1	TRBJ1-1	CASSISAQDRGSTEAFF	TGTGCCAGTAGTATATCAGCCCAGGACAGGGGATCCACTGAAGCTTTCTTT
NA	TRBV5-4	NA	TRBJ2-7	CASSLAGGVSYEQYF	TGTGCCAGCAGCTTGGCCGGGGGCGTCTCCTACGAGCAGTACTTC
NA	TRBV21-1	NA	TRBJ2-1	CASSGLAGGVNEQFF	TGTGCCAGCAGCGGACTAGCGGGAGGTGTTAATGAGCAGTTCTTC
NA	TRBV6-4	TRBD2	TRBJ2-1	CASSVVSGLAGNEQFF	TGTGCCAGCAGTGTGGTGAGTGGACTAGCGGGGAATGAGCAGTTCTTC
NA	TRBV4-3	TRBD2	TRBJ2-7	CASSQGMTSGQIYEQYF	TGCGCCAGCAGCCAAGGGATGACTAGCGGACAAATCTACGAGCAGTACTTC
NA	TRBV2	TRBD2	TRBJ2-5	CASTIGLAGPETQYF	TGTGCCAGCACTATCGGACTAGCGGGACCAGAGACCCAGTACTTC
NA	TRBV18	NA	TRBJ2-5	CASSPPGVETQYF	TGTGCCAGCTCACCTCCCGGGGTTGAGACCCAGTACTTC
NA	TRBV9	TRBD2	TRBJ2-1	CASSVAGLAGSHEQFF	TGTGCCAGCAGCGTAGCGGGACTAGCGGGATCGCATGAGCAGTTCTTC
once	TRBV5-1	TRBD2	TRBJ2-7	CASSLAGTSAYEQYF	TGCGCCAGCAGCTTGGCGGGGACTAGCGCCTACGAGCAGTACTTC
NA	TRBV7-9	NA	TRBJ2-7	CASGVGYEQYF	TGTGCCAGCGGGGTGGGCTACGAGCAGTACTTC
NA	TRBV6-1	TRBD1	TRBJ2-2	CASSEGDRVANTGELFF	TGTGCCAGCAGTGAGGGGGACAGGGTGGCGAACACCGGGGAGCTGTTTTTT
few	TRBV27	NA	TRBJ1-1	CASRDSMNTEAFF	TGTGCCAGCAGGGACAGTATGAACACTGAAGCTTTCTTT
NA	TRBV10-3	NA	TRBJ2-3	CAVTEGNPTDTQYF	TGTGCCGTTACAGAGGGGAATCCCACAGATACGCAGTATTTT
NA	TRBV24-1	NA	TRBJ2-2	CATSVSPNTGELFF	TGTGCCACCAGTGTTAGCCCGAACACCGGGGAGCTGTTTTTT
NA	TRBV27	TRBD1	TRBJ2-7	CASSSTGVYEQYF	TGTGCCAGCAGTTCCACAGGGGTCTACGAGCAGTACTTC
NA	TRBV7-9	TRBD2	TRBJ2-1	CASSLLAGVGEYNEQFF	TGTGCCAGCAGCTTACTAGCGGGAGTAGGGGAGTACAATGAGCAGTTCTTC
NA	TRBV11-2	NA	TRBJ1-1	CASADSRKAFF	TGTGCCAGCGCGGACAGCCGAAAAGCGTTCTTT
NA	TRBV20-1	NA	TRBJ2-1	CSARWYNEQFF	TGCAGTGCTAGGTGGTATAATGAGCAGTTCTTC
NA	TRBV11-2	TRBD2	TRBJ2-3	CASSLPWSGVSTDTQYF	TGTGCCAGCAGCTTACCGTGGAGCGGGGTTAGCACAGATACGCAGTATTTT
once	TRBV7-3	NA	TRBJ2-5	CASSLSGRTGETQYF	TGTGCCAGCAGCTTAAGCGGCAGGACTGGGGAGACCCAGTACTTC
NA	TRBV6-2/TRBV6-3	NA	TRBJ1-1	CASSKDLGVQMNTEAFF	TGTGCCAGCAGCAAAGATCTCGGGGTCCAAATGAACACTGAAGCTTTCTTT
NA	TRBV7-2	NA	TRBJ2-5	CASSLFGAYQETQYF	TGTGCCAGCAGCTTATTCGGGGCGTACCAAGAGACCCAGTACTTC
NA	TRBV3-1/TRBV3-2	TRBD1	TRBJ2-3	CASSPTGTGAGNTQYF	TGTGCCAGCAGCCCAACCGGGACAGGGGCGGGGAATACGCAGTATTTT
NA	TRBV25-1	TRBD2	TRBJ2-1	CASGGLAGGNNEQFF	TGTGCCAGCGGGGGACTAGCGGGAGGGAACAATGAGCAGTTCTTC
NA	TRBV4-1	NA	TRBJ1-5	CASSPQGNSNQPQHF	TGCGCCAGCAGCCCACAGGGTAATAGCAATCAGCCCCAGCATTTT
NA	TRBV5-1	NA	TRBJ2-2	CASSPESGVDTGELFF	TGCGCCAGCAGCCCAGAATCGGGAGTTGACACCGGGGAGCTGTTTTTT
NA	TRBV9	TRBD1	TRBJ2-7	CASSVATGQQYYEQYF	TGTGCCAGCAGCGTAGCTACGGGACAGCAATATTACGAGCAGTACTTC
NA	TRBV4-3	NA	TRBJ2-3	CASSLQGRQVDTQYF	TGCGCCAGCAGCCTCCAGGGGCGGCAGGTAGATACGCAGTATTTT
NA	TRBV21-1	NA	TRBJ1-6	CASSKKLYRGRNSPLHF	TGTGCCAGCAGCAAAAAACTTTACAGGGGGCGGAATTCACCCCTCCACTTT
NA	TRBV5-1	NA	TRBJ2-3	CASSLVGGDPTDTQYF	TGCGCCAGCAGCTTGGTGGGGGGAGACCCCACAGATACGCAGTATTTT
NA	TRBV20-1	NA	TRBJ2-7	CSVPGTYEQYF	TGCAGTGTTCCCGGCACCTACGAGCAGTACTTC
NA	TRBV7-2	TRBD1	TRBJ2-3	CASRPPGQNTDTQYF	TGTGCCAGCAGACCCCCGGGACAGAACACAGATACGCAGTATTTT
once	TRBV29-1	NA	TRBJ2-2	CSVERAPGTGELFF	TGCAGCGTTGAAAGGGCCCCGGGTACCGGGGAGCTGTTTTTT
NA	TRBV12-3/TRBV12-4	TRBD1	TRBJ1-1	CASNEGAGTEAFF	TGTGCCAGCAACGAGGGGGCTGGCACTGAAGCTTTCTTT
NA	TRBV2	TRBD1	TRBJ1-4	CAGQPDRRSTNEKLFF	TGTGCCGGACAACCGGACAGGAGGTCAACTAATGAAAAACTGTTTTTT
NA	TRBV7-8	TRBD2	TRBJ2-3	CASSSLQAGVTDTQYF	TGTGCCAGCAGCTCGCTCCAGGCGGGAGTGACAGATACGCAGTATTTT
NA	TRBV9	TRBD2	TRBJ2-2	CASSPPSGINTGELFF	TGTGCCAGCAGCCCTCCTAGCGGGATCAACACCGGGGAGCTGTTTTTT
NA	TRBV6-5	TRBD1	TRBJ2-7	CASRPGQLMYEQYF	TGTGCCAGCAGGCCGGGACAGCTAATGTACGAGCAGTACTTC
NA	TRBV5-6	TRBD2	TRBJ2-3	CASSLAGRGDTQYF	TGTGCTAGCAGCTTGGCAGGGAGGGGAGATACGCAGTATTTT